This T cell receptor beta chain originates from a study of cytomegalovirus exposure and HLA in healthy donors (dated by TCRdb to about 2017). Regarding the complete study: According to an earlier analysis of a few hundred of the donors, some 180 million T cells yielded over 90 million unique TCR beta sequences and about 300 Gb of sequence data. To study patterns of TCR occurrence, a later analysis re-analyzed previously published TCR beta repertoires from more than 550 donors and added high-resolution HLA genotyping. Among the roughly 390 genotyped donors, approximately 82% belonged to the genetic ancestry cluster associated with self-reported Caucasian donors. In a later genetic analysis, genome-wide SNP genotypes for about 55% of the 666 donors were used, and that subset was treated as a discovery cohort. The study aimed to test whether signatures of past pathogen exposure could be identified by cataloging public T cell receptors. The study profiled the T cell repertoires of some 610 subjects by immunosequencing and related them to cytomegalovirus serostatus. Typing coverage varied by locus: roughly 629-630 donors for A, B, C, DRB1 and DQB1; roughly 520 for DQA1; about 570 for DPA1; around 450 for DPB1. About 5 DR-DQ haplotypes were handled as single units for association and clustering, since linkage in the cohort was strong. Donor age, sex, ethnicity and CMV serostatus were collected together with the repertoire data. HLA typing covered class I and class II loci at four-digit resolution. An earlier analysis of nearly 600 of the donors applied high-throughput TCR beta sequencing to assess whether each TCR beta V gene segment acted as functional or pseudogenic. The study combined high-throughput TCR immunosequencing, statistical association of individual TCRs with disease status, and machine learning to predict cytomegalovirus infection status. Every discovery cohort repertoire had been produced on one sequencing platform. An early release that covered about 640 HLA-typed donors contained 250 to 350 gigabases of sequencing data and tens of millions of unique TCR sequences. The later analysis used no new phenotypic data to find candidate immune exposures, relying instead on TCR beta sequences and their occurrence across donors. Across under 500 genotyped donors of the cohort, an average of roughly 230,000 unique TCR beta nucleotide sequences per donor were sequenced, and about a sixth of those sequences were non-productive. Besides the first cohort of about 730 subjects, a separate validation cohort made up of about 120 different subjects was used.

Overall results and qualifications from the work: Immune exposure information for the cohort was limited to CMV serostatus. HLA typing was unavailable for some donors at each locus, so association tests used only the typed subset. In vitro tests confirmed that a few of the cytomegalovirus-associated TCR beta chains recognize cytomegalovirus antigens. Compared with equally common non-associated chains, HLA-associated TCR beta chains in a later analysis were more clonally expanded and had lower generation probabilities. In the study, 150 to 200 TCR beta chains were listed as associated with cytomegalovirus. An association between a missense DCLRE1C variant and V-gene and J-gene trimming of TCR beta chains was found in a later genetic analysis and replicated in an independent cohort. A further reported finding was that TCR beta sequences accurately predicted the HLA-A and HLA-B alleles for most subjects in the first cohort. This cohort had only TCR beta chains sequenced, and the lack of alpha or paired-chain data limited which features could be detected. The sequencing pipeline was judged likely to have produced a cluster of highly shared sequence variants as a technical artifact. In a later analysis, around 15,000 TCR beta sequences were associated with specific HLA alleles at a false discovery rate of 0.05. When HLA alleles, especially DR and DQ, strongly co-occurred, attributing TCR associations to individual alleles was difficult. The earlier analysis of some 560 of the donors excluded some 16 rarely observed V segments, including chromosome 9 orphons, because counts were too low. In an earlier analysis of around 600 of the donors, most TCR beta V segments were observed in productive rearrangements about 87% or about 30% of the time, broadly matching IMGT annotations. Correlated functional status among segregating V segments might be attributable to linkage disequilibrium, but an unknown experimental factor could not be ruled out. Sequencing depth was assumed to be roughly uniform across donors in the presence/absence analyses, though that assumption may not hold. Compared with the 666-donor mean, donors in an Asian-associated ancestry cluster had fewer N-insertions in productive TCRs, according to a later genetic analysis. Across donors, most TCR sequences were observed very rarely, whereas some public TCRs were present in many individuals. The classifier was reported to diagnose cytomegalovirus status with high specificity and sensitivity in both the original and validation cohorts. According to a later analysis, TCR association rates differed among HLA loci, with DRB1 alleles showing the most associated TCRs and HLA-C alleles showing the fewest. Several of the top co-occurrence clusters appeared to be linked to parvovirus B19, influenza, CMV and Epstein-Barr virus, according to a later analysis. Some IMGT-functional V segments, including TRBV6-2 and TRBV6-3, could not be distinguished by the 87-base-pair reads and were therefore excluded. According to the authors, the approach could potentially be generalized to other disease states and immunological phenotypes. According to a later analysis, most CMV-associated TCR beta chains appeared to be HLA-restricted, and the HLA associations seemed to be driven largely by CMV exposure.

Comments on this clone: It lacks a known antigen. The record has no base qualities; no much larger clone is one base away.

In total, about 650 healthy bone marrow donors made up the cohort. Cohort members were all nominally healthy when sampled, although unrecorded immune exposures were likely present. The donor was CMV seropositive and belonged to the group of 250 to 300 seropositive cohort members. A peripheral blood sample was collected from each donor, and TCR beta sequencing was performed on peripheral blood mononuclear cells. The Qiagen DNeasy Blood Extraction Kit was used to extract genomic DNA from the blood cell samples. Libraries were built with the immunoSEQ multiplex PCR assay. For the multiplex PCR, a mixture combining 60 forward primers for TCR Vbeta segments and 13 reverse primers for TCR Jbeta segments was used. Amplification of the CDR3 region of rearranged TCR beta genes was performed with a multiplex PCR assay on genomic DNA. On the Illumina HiSeq System, the amplified TCR beta libraries were sequenced as 87-base-pair reads. The paper's data handling went like this. Across the 500 to 850 repertoires, a later analysis counted some 80 million unique TCR beta chains, 8.5 million to 12 million of which were shared by at least two donors. Raw reads were error-corrected and collapsed into unique sequences by a nearest-neighbor algorithm in which closely related sequences were merged to remove PCR and sequencing errors. CDR3 sequences were aligned to IMGT reference sequences to assign V, D and J gene segments. For a sequence to be retained, a match of at least six nucleotides was required to both a V gene segment and a J gene segment. A rearrangement counted as productive if the CDR3 had no stop codons and remained in frame with V and J, and every other rearrangement counted as non-productive. Following IMGT convention, CDR3 was defined as the stretch from the second conserved V-encoded cysteine to the conserved J-encoded phenylalanine. The earlier analysis of more than 450 of the donors excluded sequences that lacked an unambiguous match to a single V gene segment. An earlier analysis of 550 to 650 of the donors classified V segments as functional when productive rearrangements were above 56.7% and as segregating when the standard deviation between donors was above 5%. A statistical classification framework was developed to diagnose cytomegalovirus status using the catalog of TCR beta chain sequences. In a later analysis, V and J genes were assigned by comparing TCR nucleotide sequences against IMGT/GENE-DB human TR gene sequences. The TCRdist pipeline was used in a later analysis to assign CDR3 sequences and most-parsimonious VDJ recombination scenarios. A later analysis defined each TCR beta chain by its CDR3 amino acid sequence plus V-gene family, and excluded reads lacking a unique V-gene family. To address suspected cross-contamination and a sequencing artifact, a later analysis removed approximately 600 highly shared, low-generation-probability nucleotide sequences. In a later analysis, a clonal expansion index for each public chain was calculated from normalized within-repertoire ranks of inferred template counts. In a later analysis, generation probabilities were computed using a VDJ recombination model fitted to out-of-frame rearrangements, and the results were checked against IGoR. In a later analysis, TCR-TCR, TCR-HLA and TCR-CMV co-occurrence was scored with hypergeometric tests, and a repertoire-size bias correction was applied to TCR pairs. In a later analysis, false discovery rates were estimated by permuting HLA or CMV assignments 20 times. A later analysis grouped co-occurring TCRs with DBSCAN, adding TCRdist sequence similarity when clustering within HLA-allele-positive subsets. For co-occurrence clustering, repertoires with fewer than 30,000 or more than 120,000 public chains were excluded, along with roughly 5 repertoires with anomalous nucleotide sharing. The source is immuneACCESS, and TCRdb retained only in-frame sequences with V and J called. Part of the clones is not carried over; for the studies checked, unresolved V genes explain less than half of this, and the remainder is unexplained. V, J and clone size are those of that table, while D and trimming were read from the DNA. The sample records some 120,000 clones, 70% to 85% of which are singletons. The ten biggest clones cover approximately 3% of the sample.

V is pruned by 7 bases and J by 7 bases, leaving 4 bases of the junction without a gene match. The germline V gene provides CDR1 SNHLY and CDR2 FYNNEI. CDR3 length: 14 amino acids, cysteine to phenylalanine. The read is trimmed to its CDR3 DNA, 42 bases read in frame from base 1. The sequence was obtained from a woman under 30 in good health and CMV-seropositive. Input material: PBMCs. The sequence links TRBV2 to TRBJ2-1, with TRBD2 matching 13 junction bases. For the CDR3, the sequence is CASKGLAGANEQFF. The DNA is TGTGCCAGCAAAGGACTAGCGGGAGCTAATGAGCAGTTCTTC.